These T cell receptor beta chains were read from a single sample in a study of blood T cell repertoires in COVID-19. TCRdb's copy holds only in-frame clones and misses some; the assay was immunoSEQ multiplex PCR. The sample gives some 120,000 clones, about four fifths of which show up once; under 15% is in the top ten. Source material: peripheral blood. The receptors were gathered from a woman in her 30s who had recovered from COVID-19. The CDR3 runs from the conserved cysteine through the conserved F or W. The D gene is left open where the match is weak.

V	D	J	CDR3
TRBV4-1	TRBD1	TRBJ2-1	CASSQKGTGKAYNEQFF
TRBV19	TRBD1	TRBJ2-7	CASSARDRGHPEQYF
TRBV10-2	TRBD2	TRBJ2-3	CASSAASGRTDTQYF
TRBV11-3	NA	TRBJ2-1	CASSLRGNHEQFF
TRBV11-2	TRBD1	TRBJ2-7	CASSRDRGRFEQYF
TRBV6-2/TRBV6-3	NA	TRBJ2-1	CASSYVDYEQFF
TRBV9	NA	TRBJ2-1	CASSVEVGAGSWNEQFF
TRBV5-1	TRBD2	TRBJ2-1	CASSLTLWEGLSYNEQFF
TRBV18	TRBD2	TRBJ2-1	CASSLGLADYNEQFF
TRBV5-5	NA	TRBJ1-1	CASSNNRGVTEAFF
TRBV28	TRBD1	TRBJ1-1	CASPPRAGQAYTEAFF
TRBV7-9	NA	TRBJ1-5	CASSGKGTGHQPQHF
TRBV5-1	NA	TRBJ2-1	CASSGGQLYNEQFF
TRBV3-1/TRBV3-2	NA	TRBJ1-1	CASSLSLAGTEAFF
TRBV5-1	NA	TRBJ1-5	CASSFGPGGGDGNQPQHF
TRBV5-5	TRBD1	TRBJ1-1	CASSLGDRPKEAFF
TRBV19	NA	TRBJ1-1	CASSIEAEAFF
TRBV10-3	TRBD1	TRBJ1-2	CAISQTGGNDYGYTF
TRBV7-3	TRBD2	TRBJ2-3	CASSLNGLAGTDTQYF
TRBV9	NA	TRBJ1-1	CASSVEGVETDEAFF
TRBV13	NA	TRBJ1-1	CASSLSRENTEAFF
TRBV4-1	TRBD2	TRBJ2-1	CASSQALAGYNEQFF
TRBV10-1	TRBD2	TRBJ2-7	CASSTGGYEQYF
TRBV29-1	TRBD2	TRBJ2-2	CSVGLAGGNGELFF
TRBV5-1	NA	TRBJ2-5	CASNGWAETQYF
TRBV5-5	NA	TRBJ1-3	CASTSPEDMGNTIYF
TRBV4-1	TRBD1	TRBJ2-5	CASSQRDRGGETQYF
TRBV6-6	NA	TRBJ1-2	CASSYYGRQNGYTF
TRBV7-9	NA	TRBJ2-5	CASSSSEGWNGETQYF
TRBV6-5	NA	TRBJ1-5	CASSREGVGQPQHF
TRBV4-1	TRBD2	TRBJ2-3	CASSQVELAGGPDTQYF
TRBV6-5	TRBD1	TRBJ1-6	CASSYEGTANSPLHF
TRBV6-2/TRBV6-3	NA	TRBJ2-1	CASSSAGARKNEQFF
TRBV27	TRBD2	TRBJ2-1	CASSSPGTSGLYNEQFF
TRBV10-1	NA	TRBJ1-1	CASSAGSGGTEAFF
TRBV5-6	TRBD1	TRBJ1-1	CASSPTGIPLEAFF
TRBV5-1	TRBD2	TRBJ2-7	CASSSERESSNEQYF
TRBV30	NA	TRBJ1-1	CAWSSGTEAFF
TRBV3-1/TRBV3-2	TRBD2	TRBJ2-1	CASSPTSGIVNEQFF
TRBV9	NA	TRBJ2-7	CASSQGAGNEQYF